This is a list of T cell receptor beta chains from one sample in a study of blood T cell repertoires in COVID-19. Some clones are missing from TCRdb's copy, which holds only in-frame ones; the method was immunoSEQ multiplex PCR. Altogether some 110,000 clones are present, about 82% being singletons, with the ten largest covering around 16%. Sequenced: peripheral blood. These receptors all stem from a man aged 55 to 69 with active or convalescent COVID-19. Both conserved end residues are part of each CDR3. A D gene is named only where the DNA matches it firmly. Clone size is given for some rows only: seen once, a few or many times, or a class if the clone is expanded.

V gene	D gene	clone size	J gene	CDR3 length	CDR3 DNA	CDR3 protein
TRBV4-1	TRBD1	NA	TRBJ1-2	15	TGCGCCAGCAGCCAAGATCCGCAGGGGGCCTATGGCTACACCTTC	CASSQDPQGAYGYTF
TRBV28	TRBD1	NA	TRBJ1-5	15	TGTGCCAGCAGTGGACGGACAGGGGGCAGGCAGCCCCAGCATTTT	CASSGRTGGRQPQHF
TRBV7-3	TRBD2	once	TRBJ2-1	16	TGTGCCAGCAGCTTAAGGCCTAGCGGGAGGTGGAATGAGCAGTTCTTC	CASSLRPSGRWNEQFF
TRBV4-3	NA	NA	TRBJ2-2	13	TGCGCCAGCAGCCAAGGGGCCGGAGGGGAGCTGTTTTTT	CASSQGAGGELFF
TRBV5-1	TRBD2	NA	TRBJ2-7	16	TGCGCCAGCAGCCCCCATAGGACTAGCGGTACCTACGAGCAGTACTTC	CASSPHRTSGTYEQYF
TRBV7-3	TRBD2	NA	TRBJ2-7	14	TGTGCCAGCAGCCCCGGCGGGGGGGTAGGCGAGCAGTACTTC	CASSPGGGVGEQYF
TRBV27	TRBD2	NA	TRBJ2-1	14	TGTGCCAGCAGTTTCAGTGGCGGGGGCAATGAGCAGTTCTTC	CASSFSGGGNEQFF
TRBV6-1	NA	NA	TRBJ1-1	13	TGTGCCAGCAGTGACAGGGTCAGCACTGAAGCTTTCTTT	CASSDRVSTEAFF
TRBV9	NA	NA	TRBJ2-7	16	TGTGCCAGCAGCGTAGCTGACGGGAGCGTTTTGTGGGAGCAGTACTTC	CASSVADGSVLWEQYF
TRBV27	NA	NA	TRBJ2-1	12	TGTGCCAGCACCGCTCCGGGGGACCGGCAGTTCTTC	CASTAPGDRQFF
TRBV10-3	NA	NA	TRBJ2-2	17	TGTGCCATCAGTGATCGGCAGGGGGGACCGAACACCGGGGAGCTGTTTTTT	CAISDRQGGPNTGELFF
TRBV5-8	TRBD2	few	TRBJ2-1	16	TGTGCCAGCAGCTTGGGACTAGCGGGGTCCTACAATGAGCAGTTCTTC	CASSLGLAGSYNEQFF